The 3 T cell receptor beta chains listed next were all sequenced from one sample in a study of cytomegalovirus exposure and HLA in healthy donors. Primers: 60 Vbeta forward and 13 Jbeta reverse. The table came from immunoSEQ multiplex PCR; TCRdb's copy has only in-frame clones and leaves some out. The sample carries over 150,000 clones, 75% to 85% recorded once. The material sequenced was PBMCs. These receptors all come from a middle-aged man in good health and CMV-seropositive.

V usage is TRBV4-1 and J usage is TRBJ1-2, with 8 positions matching TRBD1. Germline V gene sequence: CDR1 MGHRA, CDR2 YSYEKL. The CDR3 consists of 20 residues. V trimming: 0 bases; J trimming: 4 bases; junction bases outside the gene matches: 19. As DNA, the CDR3 is TGCGCCAGCAGCCAAGATTACAGTCCACACCGACAGGGGCTGAGCTATGGCTACACCTTC. Its translation: CASSQDYSPHRQGLSYGYTF.

The rearrangement links TRBV5-5 to TRBJ1-2; D perhaps matches TRBD1 (6 bases). V shed 4 bases and J shed 7 bases, with 23 bases lying between them. Germline V gene lookup returns CDR1 SGHKS and CDR2 YYEKEE (reference sequence). This CDR3 spans 16 amino acids. CDR3 nucleotides: TGTGCCAGCAGCGGCACCTTCCCTCCAGGGGCCGGTGGCTACACCTTC. Encoded protein: CASSGTFPPGAGGYTF.

This clone has a single count. The CDR3 DNA sequence: TGTGCCACCAGACAGGGCTTTAACTATGGCTACACCTTC. The encoded protein is CATRQGFNYGYTF. The chain joins TRBV10-3 to TRBJ1-2; TRBD1 matches at 7 bases. V was clipped by 10 bases and J by 1 base; unmatched bases: 6. Germline-derived CDR1 and CDR2 are ENHRY and SYGVKD. This CDR3 is 13 amino acids long.